This T cell receptor (beta chain) was profiled in a study of OX40 agonist ivuxolimab in advanced cancers. On the study more broadly: The patients received agonistic anti-OX40 (CD134) antibody ivuxolimab. All patients had ivuxolimab intravenously every 2 weeks at 0.01 to 10 mg/kg.

Study results and caveats: In CD8+ T cells, expanded clones were on average more numerous than in CD4+.

As concerns this clone: Its specificity is not known.

Sequenced by immunoSEQ multiplex PCR; TCRdb stores in-frame clones only, minus some. The table records roughly 70,000 clones, roughly 80% of them present only once. Germline-derived CDR1 and CDR2 are SGDLS and YYNGEE. The CDR3 spans 15 residues. J gave up 8 bases and V 2 bases, and 7 bases lay outside the gene matches. Patients were excluded for autoimmune disease history or systemic immunosuppression. The V and J genes are TRBV9 and TRBJ1-5; 10 positions agree with TRBD1. The sample was CD4+ or CD8+ T cells sorted from blood, taken in a trial of the OX40 agonist ivuxolimab. This sequence was found in an adult with an advanced solid tumor such as melanoma, head and neck, liver or kidney cancer. The CDR3 DNA reads TGTGCCAGCAGCGTCGGGACAGGGGTGGTAGAGCCCCAGCATTTT. Translation gives CASSVGTGVVEPQHF.